A selection of T cell receptor beta chains follows, all from one sample in a study of blood T cell repertoires in COVID-19. The assay was immunoSEQ multiplex PCR, and TCRdb's table has in-frame clones only and misses some. The sample lists approximately 170,000 clones, roughly 85% occurring once. Sequencing was performed on PBMCs or T cells enriched from blood (not recorded which). These receptors were obtained from a woman between 65 and 79 years old in a cohort exposed to, infected with or recovered from COVID-19 (not recorded which). Both conserved end residues are part of each CDR3. D genes are given only for firm matches. Clone size is not always given. Where it is, it says once, few, many or a class for expanded clones.

V	size	J	D	CDR3	DNA
TRBV18	.	TRBJ1-5	.	CASSPGANQPQHF	TGTGCCAGCTCACCAGGGGCGAATCAGCCCCAGCATTTT
TRBV6-6	.	TRBJ2-7	TRBD1	CASSFEQGSHEQYF	TGTGCCAGCAGTTTTGAACAGGGGAGCCACGAGCAGTACTTC
TRBV5-5	.	TRBJ1-1	.	CASSWGDLSTEAFF	TGTGCCAGCAGCTGGGGGGACCTCAGCACTGAAGCTTTCTTT
TRBV4-2	.	TRBJ2-3	.	CASSQARLTDTQYF	TGTGCCAGCAGCCAGGCTAGACTTACAGATACGCAGTATTTT
TRBV15	.	TRBJ1-3	.	CATSRARTGGNTIYF	TGTGCCACCAGCAGGGCTCGGACTGGCGGAAACACCATATATTTT
TRBV5-1	.	TRBJ1-2	.	CASSLSPGDYGYTF	TGCGCCAGCAGCTTGTCTCCAGGGGACTATGGCTACACCTTC
TRBV19	few	TRBJ2-2	.	CASSAGTGELFF	TGTGCCAGTAGTGCGGGGACCGGGGAGCTGTTTTTT
TRBV23-1	few	TRBJ1-6	.	CASSQTGRGSPLHF	TGCGCCAGCAGTCAAACAGGGAGGGGTTCACCCCTCCACTTT
TRBV12-3/TRBV12-4	few	TRBJ2-5	.	CASGTNYQETQYF	TGTGCCAGCGGGACAAACTATCAAGAGACCCAGTACTTC
TRBV6-5	.	TRBJ2-3	.	CASSPGSTDTQYF	TGTGCCAGCAGTCCCGGGTCCACAGATACGCAGTATTTT
TRBV12-3/TRBV12-4	few	TRBJ1-2	.	CASSFSWGLGYTF	TGTGCCAGCAGTTTTTCCTGGGGCCTGGGCTACACCTTC
TRBV5-1	few	TRBJ1-2	TRBD1	CASSTGQSNYGYTF	TGCGCCAGCAGCACGGGACAGAGTAACTATGGCTACACCTTC
TRBV5-1	.	TRBJ1-6	TRBD1	CASSLAPLQGAQGSPLHF	TGCGCCAGCAGCTTGGCCCCATTACAGGGGGCCCAGGGTTCACCCCTCCACTTT
TRBV6-5	.	TRBJ1-5	TRBD1	CASSNRQGGQPQHF	TGTGCCAGCAGCAACAGACAGGGAGGTCAGCCCCAGCATTTT
TRBV15	once	TRBJ2-1	TRBD2	CATSRDPLSAGGPRLYNEQFF	TGTGCCACCAGCAGAGATCCCTTGTCAGCGGGAGGGCCGCGGTTATATAATGAGCAGTTCTTC
TRBV7-9	once	TRBJ2-7	.	CASSLAGRGYEQYF	TGTGCCAGCAGCTTAGCCGGTCGGGGCTACGAGCAGTACTTC
TRBV7-9	.	TRBJ2-1	TRBD1	CASTVTGVVNEQFF	TGTGCCAGCACCGTAACAGGGGTGGTCAATGAGCAGTTCTTC
TRBV27	.	TRBJ2-7	TRBD1	CASSFSVGQGNEQYF	TGTGCCAGCAGTTTCTCCGTCGGACAGGGGAACGAGCAGTACTTC
TRBV24-1	.	TRBJ2-3	TRBD1	CATSDFDRGYMQYF	TGTGCCACCAGTGATTTTGACAGGGGATATATGCAGTATTTT
TRBV7-7	.	TRBJ2-1	.	CASSSSYDNEQFF	TGTGCTAGCAGCTCGTCCTACGACAATGAGCAGTTCTTC
TRBV19	.	TRBJ2-2	.	CASRVSGYTGELFF	TGTGCCAGTAGAGTTAGCGGATACACCGGGGAGCTGTTTTTT
TRBV28	.	TRBJ1-1	TRBD1	CASSPGGRTEAFF	TGTGCCAGCAGTCCAGGGGGCCGAACTGAAGCTTTCTTT
TRBV11-2	.	TRBJ1-6	.	CASSPSGSSYNSPLHF	TGTGCCAGCAGCCCTTCGGGGAGCTCCTATAATTCACCCCTCCACTTT
TRBV4-1	.	TRBJ2-2	TRBD1	CASSSRDREKRLSGELFF	TGCGCCAGCAGCTCCCGGGACAGGGAAAAGAGGTTAAGCGGGGAGCTGTTTTTT
TRBV5-1	few	TRBJ2-1	.	CASSGGASVSSYNEQFF	TGCGCCAGCAGCGGAGGGGCTAGCGTGAGCTCCTACAATGAGCAGTTCTTC
TRBV5-1	.	TRBJ2-1	TRBD2	CASSDPRAGGKNEQFF	TGCGCCAGCAGTGACCCCAGGGCCGGGGGGAAAAATGAGCAGTTCTTC
TRBV11-2	.	TRBJ1-2	.	CASSLGQSNYGYTF	TGTGCCAGCAGCTTAGGACAATCCAACTATGGCTACACCTTC
TRBV11-2	few	TRBJ1-1	.	CASSLDWAGLAFF	TGTGCCAGCAGCTTAGATTGGGCAGGCTTAGCTTTCTTT
TRBV3-1/TRBV3-2	.	TRBJ1-5	.	CASSLGVPGVNQPQHF	TGTGCCAGCAGCCTGGGGGTCCCAGGGGTCAATCAGCCCCAGCATTTT
TRBV6-5	.	TRBJ1-6	.	CASSYRKAGNSPLHF	TGTGCCAGCAGTTATAGGAAGGCAGGGAATTCACCCCTCCACTTT
TRBV9	.	TRBJ1-2	.	CASSVVSTARAGGYTF	TGTGCCAGCAGCGTAGTCAGTACAGCCAGGGCGGGAGGCTACACCTTC
TRBV7-3	.	TRBJ1-2	TRBD1	CASSNLPGQGLITF	TGTGCCAGCAGCAATCTCCCGGGACAGGGACTTATCACCTTC
TRBV5-6	.	TRBJ1-1	.	CASSLQPSMNTEAFF	TGTGCCAGCAGCTTGCAACCCTCTATGAACACTGAAGCTTTCTTT
TRBV19	.	TRBJ2-1	TRBD2	CASTRTSGRGVGSYNEQFF	TGTGCCAGTACCCGGACTAGCGGGAGAGGAGTGGGCTCCTACAATGAGCAGTTCTTC
TRBV27	.	TRBJ2-3	.	CASSLLAGTDTQYF	TGTGCCAGCAGTTTACTAGCTGGCACAGATACGCAGTATTTT
TRBV6-5	.	TRBJ1-2	TRBD1	CASRGQGWGGYTF	TGTGCCAGCAGGGGACAGGGATGGGGTGGCTACACCTTC
TRBV18	.	TRBJ2-3	.	CASSQGVGRGDTQYF	TGTGCCAGCTCGCAGGGCGTGGGCAGGGGAGATACGCAGTATTTT
TRBV28	.	TRBJ2-7	TRBD2	CASSLQTSGLSYEQYF	TGTGCCAGCAGTTTACAGACTAGCGGCCTCTCCTACGAGCAGTACTTC
TRBV7-3	once	TRBJ2-1	TRBD2	CASSPAGTSREQFF	TGTGCCAGCAGCCCAGCTGGGACTAGCCGTGAGCAGTTCTTC
TRBV5-4	.	TRBJ2-3	TRBD1	CASSSTWDSRDTQYF	TGTGCCAGCAGCTCTACTTGGGACAGTCGCGATACGCAGTATTTT
TRBV27	.	TRBJ2-7	.	CASSLLLSLSYEQYF	TGTGCCAGCAGTTTATTGTTGAGCCTCTCCTACGAGCAGTACTTC
TRBV27	.	TRBJ1-2	TRBD1	CASSRDRDRGYTF	TGTGCCAGCAGTAGGGACAGGGATCGGGGCTACACCTTC
TRBV4-1	.	TRBJ2-1	TRBD2	CASSQDVSGSRNEQFF	TGCGCCAGCAGCCAAGACGTCAGCGGGAGTCGTAATGAGCAGTTCTTC
TRBV15	few	TRBJ1-5	.	CATSIGGAGNQPQHF	TGTGCCACCAGCATTGGAGGAGCGGGCAATCAGCCCCAGCATTTT
TRBV18	.	TRBJ1-1	.	CASSPPGRDEAFF	TGTGCCAGCTCACCACCTGGGAGGGATGAAGCTTTCTTT
TRBV7-2	.	TRBJ1-1	.	CASSPRPPGNTEAFF	TGTGCCAGCAGCCCGCGTCCCCCTGGGAACACTGAAGCTTTCTTT
TRBV4-3	few	TRBJ2-1	.	CASSQVAGIYNEQFF	TGCGCCAGCAGCCAAGTGGCAGGAATTTACAATGAGCAGTTCTTC
TRBV6-5	.	TRBJ1-2	TRBD1	CASSPGQGSYTF	TGTGCCAGCAGTCCCGGACAGGGGAGCTACACCTTC
TRBV27	.	TRBJ2-1	TRBD2	CASSSSPPGLAFYNEQFF	TGTGCCAGCAGTTCAAGCCCCCCGGGACTAGCGTTCTACAATGAGCAGTTCTTC
TRBV10-3	.	TRBJ2-3	TRBD2	CATRGSGSTDTQYF	TGTGCCACTAGGGGTAGCGGGAGCACAGATACGCAGTATTTT
TRBV11-2	.	TRBJ1-4	.	CASSFTGYEKLFF	TGTGCCAGCAGCTTCACAGGGTATGAAAAACTGTTTTTT
TRBV28	.	TRBJ2-4	.	CASSPHRGNIQYF	TGTGCCAGCAGTCCCCATCGGGGGAACATTCAGTACTTC
TRBV10-3	.	TRBJ1-2	TRBD1	CAISEGQGIGYTF	TGTGCCATCAGTGAAGGACAGGGTATCGGCTACACCTTC
TRBV18	once	TRBJ1-1	.	CATSGGGADTEAFF	TGTGCCACCTCAGGCGGGGGGGCCGACACTGAAGCTTTCTTT
TRBV27	.	TRBJ2-7	.	CASQVGGAYSYEQYF	TGTGCCAGCCAGGTGGGGGGGGCCTACTCCTACGAGCAGTACTTC
TRBV28	.	TRBJ1-2	.	CASSFRAGHGYTF	TGTGCCAGCAGTTTCAGGGCTGGACATGGCTACACCTTC
TRBV19	.	TRBJ2-3	TRBD2	CASSIAGAGDTQYF	TGTGCCAGTAGTATAGCGGGAGCGGGGGATACGCAGTATTTT
TRBV18	.	TRBJ2-5	TRBD1	CASSPTGEETQYF	TGTGCCAGCTCACCCACAGGGGAGGAGACCCAGTACTTC
TRBV2	.	TRBJ2-1	TRBD2	CASTVGLAGGEQFF	TGTGCCAGCACGGTTGGTCTAGCGGGAGGTGAGCAGTTCTTC